Listed below are T cell receptor beta chains from one sample, sequenced in a study of technical replicates of blood from a handful of donors. Repertoires were generated with immunoSEQ multiplex PCR, while TCRdb's copy carries only in-frame clones and drops some. Counted here are about 84,000 clones, 95% to 98% occurring once; the ten biggest clones make up 0.15% to 0.2%. Sequencing was carried out using T cells isolated from PBMCs. These receptors all come from a human donor in good health. CDR3s include the opening cysteine and the closing phenylalanine or tryptophan. The order of the fields is J gene, clone size, D gene, V gene, CDR3 protein, CDR3 DNA. D genes are given only for firm matches. The size entry is marked missing in some rows and otherwise reads once, few, many or a size class.

j_call: TRBJ2-2; clone_size: once; d_call: TRBD2; v_call: TRBV9; cdr3_aa: CASSVGGGTGELFF; cdr3_nt: TGTGCCAGCAGCGTTGGGGGGGGTACCGGGGAGCTGTTTTTT
j_call: TRBJ2-3; clone_size: .; d_call: .; v_call: TRBV7-9; cdr3_aa: CASSLEVRYTDTQYF; cdr3_nt: TGTGCCAGCAGCTTAGAAGTACGGTACACAGATACGCAGTATTTT
j_call: TRBJ2-7; clone_size: .; d_call: .; v_call: TRBV5-1; cdr3_aa: CASSVRYAGYEQYF; cdr3_nt: TGCGCCAGCAGCGTACGCTACGCGGGCTACGAGCAGTACTTC
j_call: TRBJ2-1; clone_size: .; d_call: TRBD2; v_call: TRBV5-4; cdr3_aa: CASSSRLAGGDEQFF; cdr3_nt: TGTGCCAGCAGCTCTCGTCTAGCGGGGGGCGATGAGCAGTTCTTC
j_call: TRBJ2-1; clone_size: .; d_call: TRBD2; v_call: TRBV6-5; cdr3_aa: CASSYYSGAYNEQFF; cdr3_nt: TGTGCCAGCAGTTATTATAGCGGGGCCTACAATGAGCAGTTCTTC
j_call: TRBJ2-7; clone_size: .; d_call: .; v_call: TRBV6-5; cdr3_aa: CASSLLVSSYEQYF; cdr3_nt: TGTGCCAGCAGTTTGCTAGTTAGCTCCTACGAGCAGTACTTC
j_call: TRBJ1-1; clone_size: .; d_call: .; v_call: TRBV19; cdr3_aa: CASSIEKGRTEAFF; cdr3_nt: TGTGCCAGTAGTATAGAAAAGGGGAGGACTGAAGCTTTCTTT
j_call: TRBJ1-1; clone_size: .; d_call: .; v_call: TRBV28; cdr3_aa: CASTRARGRSNTEAFF; cdr3_nt: TGTGCCAGCACCAGAGCTAGGGGCCGATCGAACACTGAAGCTTTCTTT
j_call: TRBJ1-5; clone_size: .; d_call: .; v_call: TRBV7-9; cdr3_aa: CASSKAGVNQPQHF; cdr3_nt: TGTGCCAGCAGCAAAGCAGGCGTAAATCAGCCCCAGCATTTT
j_call: TRBJ2-7; clone_size: .; d_call: .; v_call: TRBV4-1; cdr3_aa: CASSQEWSGDNYEQYF; cdr3_nt: TGCGCCAGCAGCCAAGAATGGAGCGGGGACAACTACGAGCAGTACTTC
j_call: TRBJ2-5; clone_size: .; d_call: TRBD2; v_call: TRBV11-3; cdr3_aa: CASSLGPLAGGETQYF; cdr3_nt: TGTGCCAGCAGCTTAGGGCCTCTAGCGGGAGGGGAGACCCAGTACTTC
j_call: TRBJ1-1; clone_size: .; d_call: .; v_call: TRBV5-1; cdr3_aa: CASSLGSLLEAFF; cdr3_nt: TGCGCCAGCAGCTTGGGCAGTCTCCTTGAAGCTTTCTTT
j_call: TRBJ2-2; clone_size: .; d_call: .; v_call: TRBV19; cdr3_aa: CASQAVTGTGELFF; cdr3_nt: TGTGCCAGCCAAGCAGTTACGGGCACCGGGGAGCTGTTTTTT
j_call: TRBJ2-5; clone_size: .; d_call: .; v_call: TRBV11-2; cdr3_aa: CASSLFGGGVQETQYF; cdr3_nt: TGTGCCAGCAGCTTATTTGGCGGAGGGGTCCAAGAGACCCAGTACTTC
j_call: TRBJ2-4; clone_size: .; d_call: .; v_call: TRBV7-8; cdr3_aa: CASSLVDSKNIQYF; cdr3_nt: TGTGCCAGCAGCTTAGTCGATAGCAAAAACATTCAGTACTTC
j_call: TRBJ1-2; clone_size: .; d_call: TRBD1; v_call: TRBV6-6; cdr3_aa: CASSPGTGGYGYTF; cdr3_nt: TGTGCCAGCAGCCCCGGGACAGGGGGCTATGGCTACACCTTC
j_call: TRBJ2-7; clone_size: .; d_call: .; v_call: TRBV20-1; cdr3_aa: CSANSYEQYF; cdr3_nt: TGCAGTGCTAACAGCTACGAGCAGTACTTC
j_call: TRBJ2-1; clone_size: .; d_call: .; v_call: TRBV4-1; cdr3_aa: CASSQDGGLEQFF; cdr3_nt: TGCGCCAGCAGCCAAGATGGGGGGTTGGAGCAGTTCTTC